These 23 T cell receptor beta chains share one sample of origin, sequenced in a study of vaccination and CD4 T cells after COVID-19 (dated by TCRdb to 2021 to 2024). In the paper's terms, the treatment or condition label means: roughly ten-day PBMC culture with coronavirus spike peptide pools or control peptides (ViraFEST assay). Library preparation was by PCR. The listed sequencing device is Illumina iSeq 100. At the Johns Hopkins FTIC core, DNA from the cultured CD4+ T cells underwent TCR sequencing with the Oncomine TCR Beta short-read assay. TCRdb passed the public sequencing reads through fastp at Q25 and MiXCR, retaining productive beta sequences. Identical CDR3 protein sequences are pooled into one entry, listed with their most common genes and DNA. The sample has about 11,000 distinct CDR3 sequences on record, around 77% of them singletons. Approximately 16% of the sample rests with the top ten.

These receptors have no identified antigens. The sample consisted of CD4+ T cells from blood, cultured in vitro. These receptor sequences come from a human donor who had recovered from COVID-19.

In this sample, this clonotype turned up a few times. The rearrangement uses TRBV20-1 and TRBJ1-1, with D perhaps TRBD1 (5 bases). This CDR3 contains 15 residues. Germline CDR1 is DFQATT and CDR2 is SNEGSKA (reference sequence). With 0 bases removed from V and 3 bases from J, the gap between germline ends came to 14 bases. Here the CDR3 DNA reads TGCAGTGCTAGAGATCTAGGGGAGTGGTACACTGAAGCTTTCTTT. It is translated as CSARDLGEWYTEAFF.

The sample holds one count of this clonotype. This rearrangement joins TRBV7-2 to TRBJ1-1, with 7 bases lining up with TRBD1. Germline CDR1 SGHTA, CDR2 FQGNSA. Trimming took 1 base from V and 5 from J; bases not matched to a gene: 4. The CDR3 contains 14 residues. Here the CDR3 DNA reads TGTGCCAGCAGCTTAGTCCCAGGGGGGACTGAAGCTTTCTTT. Protein product: CASSLVPGGTEAFF.

The V gene is TRBV2, the J gene TRBJ2-3; D not resolved. CDR1 and CDR2 (germline): SNHLY, FYNNEI. The length of the CDR3 is 12 residues. V lost 8 bases to trimming and J lost 0 bases, with 6 bases between them. The CDR3 is CASDRSTDTQYF. CDR3 DNA sequence: TGTGCCAGCGACCGTAGCACAGATACGCAGTATTTT.

In its sample, this clonotype was seen once. This chain connects TRBV15 to TRBJ2-2; D remains unclear. Trimming stripped 5 bases from V and 5 bases from J, with 6 bases between. There are 12 residues in the CDR3. Germline V lookup: CDR1 LNHNV, CDR2 YYDKDF (reference sequence). The CDR3 here is CATSLRTGELFF. CDR3 coding DNA: TGTGCCACCAGCCTGAGGACCGGGGAGCTGTTTTTT.

The V gene is TRBV19, the J gene TRBJ2-2, with 8 bases identical to TRBD1. The CDR3 is 16 residues long. CDR1 LNHDA and CDR2 SQIVND come from the germline V gene (reference sequence). The V gene end was trimmed by 10 bases and the J gene end by 7 bases; junction bases not matched to a gene: 17. CDR3 residues: CATSAQTGEVHGELFF. CDR3 nucleotides: TGTGCCACCAGTGCCCAGACAGGGGAAGTGCACGGGGAGCTGTTTTTT.

The CDR3 sequence: CASSRGGNAANYGYTF. CDR3 in DNA: TGTGCCAGTAGTCGGGGGGGAAATGCCGCTAACTATGGCTACACCTTC. The rearrangement links TRBV19 to TRBJ1-2; the D gene is possibly TRBD1 (5 bases). Germline CDR1 is LNHDA and CDR2 is SQIVND (reference sequence). Trimming left V 5 bases short and J 0 bases short, with 16 bases between. The CDR3 spans 16 residues.

The V and J genes are TRBV27 and TRBJ1-2; the D gene is possibly TRBD1 (6 bases). V lost 5 bases and J lost 6, with 13 bases in between. This CDR3 comprises 13 residues. Germline CDR1 is MNHEY and CDR2 is SMNVEV (reference sequence). The CDR3 DNA follows: TGTGCCAGCAGTAGAAGGACAGAAGATGGCTACACCTTC. Its protein is CASSRRTEDGYTF.

The V gene is TRBV10-1, the J gene TRBJ1-5; 7 bases are a match to TRBD1. Germline CDR1 reads WNHNN; CDR2 reads SYGVQD (reference sequence). The CDR3 loop spans 14 amino acids. V lost 6 bases to trimming and J lost 6 bases; unmatched junction nucleotides: 8. The CDR3 is CASSPRTGLQPQHF. In nucleotides, the CDR3 is TGCGCCAGCAGCCCACGGACAGGTCTTCAGCCCCAGCATTTT.

Only a few counts were recorded for this clonotype. V is TRBV19 and J is TRBJ1-2; D is perhaps TRBD1 (5 bases). The V end was cut by 5 bases, the J end by 5 bases, with 9 bases between. There are 12 residues in the CDR3. Germline V gene lookup returns CDR1 LNHDA and CDR2 SQIVND (reference sequence). Here the CDR3 reads CASSPRQYGYTF. The CDR3 coding sequence is TGTGCCAGTAGTCCCCGACAGTATGGCTACACCTTC.

The CDR3 DNA reads as TGTGCCAGCAGTTACCGGGACAGGGCTATCGAGACCCAGTACTTC. Its translation: CASSYRDRAIETQYF. The chain recombines TRBV28 with TRBJ2-5, with 9 bases aligning to TRBD1. Germline V gene data show CDR1 as MDHEN and CDR2 as SYDVKM. The CDR3 totals 15 residues. The V gene end was trimmed by 4 bases and the J gene end by 5 bases; junction bases not matched to a gene: 8.

This clonotype is large. The chain is built from TRBV27 and TRBJ1-3; D not certain. CDR1 and CDR2 from the germline V gene are MNHEY and SMNVEV (reference sequence). The CDR3 loop spans 17 amino acids. Deletions cut 7 bases from V and 3 bases from J, with 22 bases between. This CDR3 reads CASKSLVVGVGGNTIYF. The CDR3 DNA reads as TGTGCCAGCAAGAGCTTGGTAGTTGGAGTGGGTGGAAACACCATATATTTT.

The chain couples TRBV28 to TRBJ2-6, with 7 positions matching TRBD1. The trim removed 6 bases at V and 1 base at J, leaving 9 bases unmatched. Germline CDR1 is MDHEN and CDR2 is SYDVKM. This CDR3 is 17 amino acids long. CDR3 loop: CASSKGTVDSGANVLTF. CDR3 nucleotide sequence: TGTGCCAGCAGCAAGGGGACAGTGGATTCTGGGGCCAACGTCCTGACTTTC.

The chain links TRBV20-1 to TRBJ2-7; D unclear. This CDR3 contains 13 residues. V dropped 0 bases and J dropped 3 bases, with 9 bases sitting between them. Germline V CDR1 and CDR2: DFQATT, SNEGSKA (reference sequence). The CDR3: CSAREQSDYEQYF. The CDR3 DNA reads as TGCAGTGCTAGAGAGCAAAGCGACTACGAGCAGTACTTC.

This clonotype was found a few times. The chain's CDR3 is CSATNTMNTEAFF. The CDR3 bases are TGCAGTGCTACAAATACCATGAACACTGAAGCTTTCTTT. This rearrangement joins TRBV20-1 to TRBJ1-1, with unresolved D. Per germline, CDR1 DFQATT and CDR2 SNEGSKA (reference sequence). V lost 4 bases and J 0 bases, leaving 9 bases between the germline ends. This CDR3 region has 13 residues.

In DNA form, the CDR3 reads TGCAGTGCTAAGTCTTATTCCTACGAGCAGTACTTC. Encoded protein: CSAKSYSYEQYF. The chain employs TRBV20-1 and TRBJ2-7; no clear D gene. Germline lookup yields CDR1 DFQATT and CDR2 SNEGSKA (reference sequence). The CDR3 length is 12 residues. Trimming left V 4 bases short and J 1 base short, with 8 bases between.

V is TRBV6-1 and J is TRBJ1-2; no reliable D call. The CDR3 is 12 amino acids. Germline CDR1 reads MNHNS; CDR2 reads SASEGT. V was pared by 3 bases and J by 1 base, with 3 bases between. CDR3 loop: CASSDSNYGYTF. The DNA for the CDR3 is TGTGCCAGCAGTGACAGTAACTATGGCTACACCTTC.

The chain is built from TRBV11-3 and TRBJ2-2; D ambiguous. The CDR3 is 13 amino acids. Germline CDR1 SGHNT, CDR2 YENEEA. Deletions cut 3 bases from V and 4 bases from J, with 6 bases between. DNA of the CDR3: TGTGCCAGCAGCTTTGATTTCACCGGGGAGCTGTTTTTT. It is translated as CASSFDFTGELFF.

The CDR3 DNA sequence: TGTGCCAGCAGTTTTGGGGGGAGGGATTCACCCCTCCACTTT. Its protein is CASSFGGRDSPLHF. This chain connects TRBV27 to TRBJ1-6, with D possibly being TRBD1 (5 bases). Germline V gene lookup returns CDR1 MNHEY and CDR2 SMNVEV (reference sequence). V lost 3 bases, J lost 8 bases, and 11 bases lay in between. This CDR3 region has 14 residues.

To note about this clonotype: Sequence at one end of the junction differs from germline and may be a read error. The gene calls are TRBV7-2 and TRBJ1-6; 7 bases map to TRBD1. The CDR3 is made up of 18 amino acids. Germline V gene lookup returns CDR1 SGHTA and CDR2 FQGNSA. For the CDR3, the DNA is TGCGCCAGCAGCCAGGGGGGACCTAAGAGCTCCTATAATTCACCCCTCCACTTT. It codes for CASSQGGPKSSYNSPLHF. Filled out from reference TRBV7-2 and TRBJ1-6, the complete variable domain reads GAGVSQSPSNKVTEKGKDVELRCDPISGHTALYWYRQSLGQGLEFLIYFQGNSAPDKSGLPSDRFSAERTGGSVSTLTIQRTQQEDSAVYLCASSQGGPKSSYNSPLHFGNGTRLTVT.

The chain joins TRBV7-2 to TRBJ1-1, with D possibly TRBD1 on 5 matching bases. Trimming took off 5 bases at V and 1 base at J, with 23 bases between the two ends. Germline CDR1 reads SGHTA; CDR2 reads FQGNSA. The CDR3 length is 18 residues. CDR3 sequence reads: CASSPGGFWQGKNTEAFF. In nucleotides, the CDR3 is TGTGCCAGCAGCCCAGGTGGTTTTTGGCAGGGAAAGAACACTGAAGCTTTCTTT.

This clonotype appeared a single time. This CDR3 reads CASSDSRCATSGVPYTRETQYF. As DNA, the CDR3 is TGTGCCAGCAGTGACTCACGGTGCGCGACTAGCGGGGTACCCTACACAAGGGAGACCCAGTACTTC. The chain couples TRBV6-4 to TRBJ2-5; 11 bases fit TRBD2. Germline V gene sequence: CDR1 MRHNA, CDR2 SNTAGT. The CDR3 extends over 22 amino acids. The ends lost 0 bases at V and 5 bases at J; junction bases unmatched: 23.

This clonotype was seen only once. This chain joins TRBV7-6 and TRBJ2-3; D is uncertain. The V gene's germline CDR1 is SGHVS and CDR2 FNYEAQ. Trimming cost V 6 bases and J 5 bases, with 6 bases left between them. The CDR3 runs 11 residues. Here the CDR3 reads CASSRRDTQYF. The CDR3, as DNA: TGTGCCAGCAGTCGTAGAGATACGCAGTATTTT.

This chain uses TRBV2 with TRBJ1-5, with D hard to call. Germline-derived CDR1 and CDR2 are SNHLY and FYNNEI. The V end lost 4 bases, the J end lost 1 base, and 8 bases lay between the germline ends. CDR3 length: 14 amino acids. CDR3 nucleotide sequence: TGTGCCAGCAGTGTACAGACGAGCAATCAGCCCCAGCATTTT. Encoded protein: CASSVQTSNQPQHF. The entire variable domain, with the rest obtained from reference TRBV2 and TRBJ1-5, is as follows: EPEVTQTPSHQVTQMGQEVILRCVPISNHLYFYWYRQILGQKVEFLVSFYNNEISEKSEIFDDQFSVERPDGSNFTLKIRSTKLEDSAMYFCASSVQTSNQPQHFGDGTRLSIL.